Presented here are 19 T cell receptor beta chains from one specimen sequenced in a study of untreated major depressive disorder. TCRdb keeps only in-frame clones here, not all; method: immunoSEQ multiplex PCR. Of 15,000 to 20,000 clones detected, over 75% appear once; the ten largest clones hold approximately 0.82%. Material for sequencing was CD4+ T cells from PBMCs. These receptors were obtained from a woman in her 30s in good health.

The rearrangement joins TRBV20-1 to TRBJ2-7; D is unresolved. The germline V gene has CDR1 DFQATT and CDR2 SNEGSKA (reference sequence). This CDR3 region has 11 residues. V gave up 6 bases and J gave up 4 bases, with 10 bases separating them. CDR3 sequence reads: CSASWDYEQYF. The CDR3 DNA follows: TGCAGTGCGAGTTGGGATTACGAGCAGTACTTC.

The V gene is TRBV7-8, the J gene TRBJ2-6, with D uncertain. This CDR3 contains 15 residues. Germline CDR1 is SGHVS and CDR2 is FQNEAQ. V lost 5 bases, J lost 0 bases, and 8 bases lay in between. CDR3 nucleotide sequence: TGTGCCAGCAGCCTTTTGGCCTCTGGGGCCAACGTCCTGACTTTC. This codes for CASSLLASGANVLTF.

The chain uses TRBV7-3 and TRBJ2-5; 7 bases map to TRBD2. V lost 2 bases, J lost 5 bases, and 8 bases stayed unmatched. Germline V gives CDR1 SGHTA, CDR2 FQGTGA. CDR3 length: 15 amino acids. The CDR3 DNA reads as TGTGCCAGCAGCTTAGGAAGAGCGGGGAGGGAGACCCAGTACTTC. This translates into CASSLGRAGRETQYF.

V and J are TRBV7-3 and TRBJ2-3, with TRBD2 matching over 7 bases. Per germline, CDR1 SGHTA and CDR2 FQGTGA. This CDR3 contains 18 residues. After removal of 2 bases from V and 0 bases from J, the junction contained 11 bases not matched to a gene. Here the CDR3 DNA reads TGTGCCAGCAGCTTACGGGGGAGGGCATCCTCAAGCACAGATACGCAGTATTTT. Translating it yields CASSLRGRASSSTDTQYF.

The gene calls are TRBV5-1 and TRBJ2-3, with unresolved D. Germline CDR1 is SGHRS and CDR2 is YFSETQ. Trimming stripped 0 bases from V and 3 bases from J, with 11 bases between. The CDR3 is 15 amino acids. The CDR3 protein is CASSLGGGWTDTQYF. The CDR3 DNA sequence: TGCGCCAGCAGCTTGGGGGGTGGATGGACAGATACGCAGTATTTT.

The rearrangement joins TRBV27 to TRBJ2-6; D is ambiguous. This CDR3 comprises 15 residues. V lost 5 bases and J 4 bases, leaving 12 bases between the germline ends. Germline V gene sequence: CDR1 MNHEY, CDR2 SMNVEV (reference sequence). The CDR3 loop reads CASSRLVPGANVLTF. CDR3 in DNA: TGTGCCAGCAGTCGTTTAGTGCCCGGGGCCAACGTCCTGACTTTC.

The CDR3 nucleotides read TGTGCCAGCAGCATCGGACTAGCCCCCTACGAGCAGTACTTC. As protein: CASSIGLAPYEQYF. The chain has TRBV28 and TRBJ2-7, with TRBD2 matching over 8 bases. Germline CDR1 MDHEN, CDR2 SYDVKM. This CDR3 is built from 14 residues. V shed 6 bases and J 2 bases; nucleotides not matched to a gene: 6. The full variable domain, completed using reference TRBV28 and TRBJ2-7, is DVKVTQSSRYLVKRTGEKVFLECVQDMDHENMFWYRQDPGLGLRLIYFSYDVKMKEKGDIPEGYSVSREKKERFSLILESASTNQTSMYLCASSIGLAPYEQYFGPGTRLTVT.

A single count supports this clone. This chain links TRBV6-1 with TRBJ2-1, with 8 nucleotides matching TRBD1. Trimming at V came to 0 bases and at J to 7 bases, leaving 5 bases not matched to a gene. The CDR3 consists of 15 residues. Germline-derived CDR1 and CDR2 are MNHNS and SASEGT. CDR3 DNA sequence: TGTGCCAGCAGTGAAGCGGGGACAGGCTGGAATGAGCAGTTCTTC. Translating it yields CASSEAGTGWNEQFF.

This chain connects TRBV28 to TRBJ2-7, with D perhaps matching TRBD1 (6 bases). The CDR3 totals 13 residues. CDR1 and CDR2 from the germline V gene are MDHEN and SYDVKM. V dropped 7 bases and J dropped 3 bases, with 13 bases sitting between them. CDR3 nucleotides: TGTGCCAGCACCTCGAGGGACAACTACGAGCAGTACTTC. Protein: CASTSRDNYEQYF.

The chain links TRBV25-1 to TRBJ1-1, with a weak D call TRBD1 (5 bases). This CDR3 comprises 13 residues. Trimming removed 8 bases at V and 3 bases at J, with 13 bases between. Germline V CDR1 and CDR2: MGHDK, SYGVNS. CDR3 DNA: TGTGCCAGCGGGGGGGGTGCGGACACTGAAGCTTTCTTT. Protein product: CASGGGADTEAFF.

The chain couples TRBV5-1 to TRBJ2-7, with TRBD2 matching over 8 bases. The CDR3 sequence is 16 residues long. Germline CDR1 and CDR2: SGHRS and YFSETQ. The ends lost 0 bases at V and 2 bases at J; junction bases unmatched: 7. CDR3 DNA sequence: TGCGCCAGCAGCTTGGCCCCTAGCGGGTGGACCTACGAGCAGTACTTC. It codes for CASSLAPSGWTYEQYF.

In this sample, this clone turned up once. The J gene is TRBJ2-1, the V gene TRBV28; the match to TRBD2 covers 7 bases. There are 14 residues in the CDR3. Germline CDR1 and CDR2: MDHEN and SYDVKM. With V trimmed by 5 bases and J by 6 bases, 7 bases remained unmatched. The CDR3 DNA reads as TGTGCCAGCAGTGGCCGCGGGGGAAGCAATGAGCAGTTCTTC. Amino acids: CASSGRGGSNEQFF.

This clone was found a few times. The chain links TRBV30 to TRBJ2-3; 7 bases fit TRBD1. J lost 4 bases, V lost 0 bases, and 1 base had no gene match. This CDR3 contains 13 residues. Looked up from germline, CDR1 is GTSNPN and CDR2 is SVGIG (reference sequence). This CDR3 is CAWSVGGADTQYF. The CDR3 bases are TGTGCCTGGAGTGTAGGGGGCGCAGATACGCAGTATTTT.

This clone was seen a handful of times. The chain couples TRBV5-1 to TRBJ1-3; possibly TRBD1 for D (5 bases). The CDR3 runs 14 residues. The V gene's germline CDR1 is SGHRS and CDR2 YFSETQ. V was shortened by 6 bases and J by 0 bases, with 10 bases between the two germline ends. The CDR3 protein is CASTGGSSGNTIYF. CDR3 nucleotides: TGCGCCAGCACCGGGGGGAGCTCTGGAAACACCATATATTTT.

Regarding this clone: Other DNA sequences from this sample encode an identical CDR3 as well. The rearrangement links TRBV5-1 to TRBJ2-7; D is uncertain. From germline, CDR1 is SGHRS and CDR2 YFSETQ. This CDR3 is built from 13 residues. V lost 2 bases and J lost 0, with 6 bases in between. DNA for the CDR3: TGCGCCAGCAGCTTCACGGTCTCCTACGAGCAGTACTTC. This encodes CASSFTVSYEQYF.

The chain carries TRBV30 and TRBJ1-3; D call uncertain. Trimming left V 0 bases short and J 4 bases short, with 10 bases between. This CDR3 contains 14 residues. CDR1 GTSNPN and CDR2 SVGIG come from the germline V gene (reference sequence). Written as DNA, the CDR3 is TGTGCCTGGAGTGTAACAGTATCGGGAAACACCATATATTTT. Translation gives CAWSVTVSGNTIYF. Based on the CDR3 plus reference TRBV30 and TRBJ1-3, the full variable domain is SQTIHQWPATLVQPVGSPLSLECTVEGTSNPNLYWYRQAAGRGLQLLFYSVGIGQISSEVPQNLSASRPQDRQFILSSKKLLLSDSGFYLCAWSVTVSGNTIYFGEGSWLTVV.

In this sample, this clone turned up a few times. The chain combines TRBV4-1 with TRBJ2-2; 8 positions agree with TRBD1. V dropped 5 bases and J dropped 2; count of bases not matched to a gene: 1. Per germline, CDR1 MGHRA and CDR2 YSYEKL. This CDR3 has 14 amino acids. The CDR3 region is CASSDRGNTGELFF. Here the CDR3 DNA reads TGCGCCAGCAGCGACAGGGGAAACACCGGGGAGCTGTTTTTT.

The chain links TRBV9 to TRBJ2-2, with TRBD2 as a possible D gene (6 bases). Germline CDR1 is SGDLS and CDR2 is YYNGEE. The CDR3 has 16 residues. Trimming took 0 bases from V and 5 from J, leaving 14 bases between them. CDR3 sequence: CASSVATGLRTGELFF. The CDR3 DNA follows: TGTGCCAGCAGCGTAGCTACGGGACTCAGGACCGGGGAGCTGTTTTTT.

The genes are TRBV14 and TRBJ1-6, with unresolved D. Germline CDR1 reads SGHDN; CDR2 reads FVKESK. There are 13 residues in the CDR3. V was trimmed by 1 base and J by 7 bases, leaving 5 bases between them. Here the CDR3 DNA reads TGTGCCAGCAGCCAAGCCGAGAATTCACCCCTCCACTTT. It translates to CASSQAENSPLHF.